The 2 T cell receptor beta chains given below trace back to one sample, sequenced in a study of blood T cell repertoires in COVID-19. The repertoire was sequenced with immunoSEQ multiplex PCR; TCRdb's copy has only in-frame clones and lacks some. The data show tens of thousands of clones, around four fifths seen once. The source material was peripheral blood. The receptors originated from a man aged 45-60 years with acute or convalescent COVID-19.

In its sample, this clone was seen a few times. CDR3 nucleotide sequence: TGTGCCAGCAGCTTATACTCAGGGGGCAGTGTCGGGGAGCTGTTTTTT. Its protein product is CASSLYSGGSVGELFF. The chain carries TRBV7-2 and TRBJ2-2; 8 bases align to TRBD1. Germline trimming cut 2 bases from V and 7 bases from J; bases unmatched to any gene: 9. Looked up from germline, CDR1 is SGHTA and CDR2 is FQGNSA. This CDR3 has 16 amino acids.

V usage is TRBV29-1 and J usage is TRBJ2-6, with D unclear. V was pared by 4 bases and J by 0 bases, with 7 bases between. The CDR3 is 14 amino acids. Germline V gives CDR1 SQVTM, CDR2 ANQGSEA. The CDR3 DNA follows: TGCAGCGTTGTTACAACCTCTGGGGCCAACGTCCTGACTTTC. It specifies CSVVTTSGANVLTF.